A selection of T cell receptor beta chains follows, all from one sample in a study of shared clonotypes between healthy human individuals. Here immunoSEQ multiplex PCR was the method, and the copy in TCRdb shows in-frame clones only, minus some. The sample lists millions of clones, over 85% occurring once. Specimen: naive CD8+ T cells sorted from blood. The receptors come from a man aged 18 to 29 in good health. Each CDR3 is given with its conserved first and last residue. A D gene is named only where the DNA matches it firmly. Size is stated for part of the rows, as once, few or many counts, or as a class when the clone is expanded.

j_call	d_call	v_call	cdr3_length	clone_size	cdr3_aa	cdr3_nt
TRBJ1-4	-	TRBV11-2	16	-	CASSSGTGAQVEKLFF	TGTGCCAGCAGCTCTGGGACGGGGGCGCAAGTTGAAAAACTGTTTTTT
TRBJ2-6	TRBD2	TRBV7-9	18	-	CASSLVAAGGSGANVLTF	TGTGCCAGCAGCTTAGTTGCAGCGGGAGGTTCAGGGGCCAACGTCCTGACTTTC
TRBJ2-7	-	TRBV19	13	-	CASSLTASYEQYF	TGTGCCAGTAGTCTCACGGCCTCGTACGAGCAGTACTTC
TRBJ1-4	-	TRBV5-4	13	-	CASSLQGGLELFF	TGTGCCAGCAGCTTGCAGGGAGGATTAGAACTGTTTTTT
TRBJ2-3	-	TRBV9	14	once	CASSAGTFRNTQYF	TGTGCCAGCAGCGCAGGGACCTTTAGGAATACGCAGTATTTT
TRBJ2-3	-	TRBV18	14	-	CASSPAELPDTQYF	TGTGCCAGCTCACCGGCAGAACTTCCAGATACGCAGTATTTT
TRBJ2-1	TRBD2	TRBV9	15	-	CASSPSGAYYNEQFF	TGTGCCAGCAGTCCGAGCGGGGCTTACTACAATGAGCAGTTCTTC
TRBJ1-1	-	TRBV4-1	17	-	CASSPGQGLLMNTEAFF	TGCGCCAGCAGCCCGGGGCAGGGACTACTCATGAACACTGAAGCTTTCTTT
TRBJ1-1	-	TRBV30	13	-	CAWSVVTGLEAFF	TGTGCCTGGAGTGTAGTCACGGGTTTGGAGGCTTTCTTT
TRBJ2-3	TRBD1	TRBV25-1	14	-	CASSSGTGPDTQYF	TGTGCCAGCAGCTCCGGGACAGGGCCAGATACGCAGTATTTT
TRBJ2-7	-	TRBV2	15	-	CASSGGVPSSYEQYF	TGTGCCAGCAGCGGAGGGGTGCCCTCCTCCTACGAGCAGTACTTC
TRBJ1-1	-	TRBV29-1	14	-	CSVLLGGPNTEAFF	TGCAGCGTCCTCCTCGGGGGACCGAACACTGAAGCTTTCTTT
TRBJ1-2	-	TRBV4-1	16	-	CASSLPEIEIFDGYTF	TGCGCCAGCAGCCTACCGGAGATCGAGATTTTCGATGGCTACACCTTC
TRBJ1-3	-	TRBV7-6	14	-	CASLVRVSGNTIYF	TGTGCCAGCCTAGTCCGGGTCTCCGGAAACACCATATATTTT
TRBJ2-2	-	TRBV7-9	15	-	CASSSNAQGTGELFF	TGTGCCAGCAGCTCTAACGCACAGGGAACCGGGGAGCTGTTTTTT
TRBJ2-5	-	TRBV9	15	-	CASSALPGGQETQYF	TGTGCCAGCAGCGCCCTACCTGGGGGGCAAGAGACCCAGTACTTC
TRBJ2-3	-	TRBV27	11	-	CASSLGDTQYF	TGTGCCAGCAGTTTGGGCGATACGCAGTATTTT
TRBJ2-7	TRBD1	TRBV7-6	14	-	CASSLGGGLYEQYF	TGTGCCAGCAGCTTAGGAGGGGGCCTCTACGAGCAGTACTTC
TRBJ1-2	-	TRBV11-2	13	-	CASSFEGGYGYTF	TGTGCCAGCAGCTTTGAGGGGGGCTATGGCTACACCTTC
TRBJ2-7	TRBD1	TRBV5-1	14	-	CASSWAGTDYEQYF	TGCGCCAGCAGCTGGGCCGGGACAGACTACGAGCAGTACTTC
TRBJ2-7	TRBD2	TRBV19	19	-	CASSIASGTSGGQGYEQYF	TGTGCCAGTAGTATAGCCAGCGGGACTAGCGGAGGACAAGGCTACGAGCAGTACTTC
TRBJ2-1	-	TRBV4-1	14	-	CASSQERGLNEQFF	TGCGCCAGCAGCCAAGAGAGGGGCCTCAATGAGCAGTTCTTC
TRBJ1-2	-	TRBV28	17	-	CASSVLAREGINYGYTF	TGTGCCAGCAGTGTCCTCGCAAGGGAAGGGATAAACTATGGCTACACCTTC
TRBJ1-1	TRBD1	TRBV30	14	-	CAWSVGQGALEAFF	TGTGCCTGGAGTGTAGGACAGGGGGCACTTGAAGCTTTCTTT
TRBJ1-1	TRBD1	TRBV13	15	once	CASSSRGQGWFEAFF	TGTGCCAGCAGCTCCAGGGGACAGGGGTGGTTCGAAGCTTTCTTT
TRBJ1-2	-	TRBV2	16	-	CASSGVPEGGRYGYTF	TGTGCCAGCAGTGGGGTCCCCGAGGGGGGGCGCTATGGCTACACCTTC
TRBJ2-1	TRBD2	TRBV27	15	-	CASSSPGLAGDEQFF	TGTGCCAGCAGTTCACCGGGACTAGCGGGAGATGAGCAGTTCTTC
TRBJ2-7	TRBD2	TRBV29-1	13	-	CSGSGGLNYEQYF	TGCAGCGGTAGCGGGGGGCTGAACTACGAGCAGTACTTC
TRBJ2-2	-	TRBV6-5	15	-	CASSYSRGNTGELFF	TGTGCCAGCAGTTACTCGAGAGGGAACACCGGGGAGCTGTTTTTT
TRBJ2-5	-	TRBV4-1	15	-	CASSRFDSPQETQYF	TGCGCCAGCAGCCGATTCGACAGTCCCCAAGAGACCCAGTACTTC
TRBJ1-2	-	TRBV5-1	13	-	CASSWAGRDGYTF	TGCGCCAGCAGCTGGGCCGGGCGTGATGGCTACACCTTC
TRBJ1-4	TRBD1	TRBV30	13	-	CAWDRDNNEKLFF	TGTGCCTGGGACAGGGATAATAATGAAAAACTGTTTTTT
TRBJ1-6	TRBD1	TRBV5-6	14	-	CASATGTGSSPLHF	TGTGCCAGCGCAACCGGGACAGGGTCTTCACCCCTCCACTTT
TRBJ2-5	-	TRBV5-8	16	once	CASSWGETPGQETQYF	TGTGCCAGCAGCTGGGGGGAGACCCCGGGGCAAGAGACCCAGTACTTC
TRBJ1-1	-	TRBV7-9	11	-	CASSLGTEAFF	TGTGCCAGCAGCTTAGGGACCGAAGCTTTCTTT
TRBJ2-4	TRBD1	TRBV19	12	few	CAVGQPGNIQYF	TGTGCCGTGGGACAGCCGGGAAACATTCAGTACTTC
TRBJ1-4	-	TRBV4-1	16	-	CASSQEGETTNEKLFF	TGCGCCAGCAGCCAAGAAGGGGAAACTACTAATGAAAAACTGTTTTTT
TRBJ2-7	TRBD2	TRBV5-6	16	-	CASSWGGLANSYEQYF	TGTGCCAGCAGCTGGGGGGGACTAGCGAACTCCTACGAGCAGTACTTC
TRBJ2-2	TRBD1	TRBV11-3	15	-	CASSHDRANTGELFF	TGTGCCAGCAGCCACGACAGGGCGAACACCGGGGAGCTGTTTTTT
TRBJ2-7	-	TRBV15	17	-	CATSSTGDSHRPYEQYF	TGTGCCACCAGCAGCACTGGGGACTCCCACAGGCCCTACGAGCAGTACTTC
TRBJ2-7	-	TRBV27	15	-	CASSSGDSVTYEQYF	TGTGCCAGCAGTTCCGGGGATAGCGTGACCTACGAGCAGTACTTC
TRBJ1-6	-	TRBV19	16	once	CASSIDSGASDSPLHF	TGTGCCAGTAGTATAGACTCCGGGGCTAGCGATTCACCCCTCCACTTT
TRBJ1-2	TRBD1	TRBV6-4	15	-	CASSALPTGDDGYTF	TGTGCCAGCAGTGCCTTACCGACAGGGGACGATGGCTACACCTTC
TRBJ2-1	TRBD2	TRBV27	14	once	CASSSGTSGNEQFF	TGTGCCAGCAGTTCGGGTACTAGCGGCAATGAGCAGTTCTTC
TRBJ2-2	TRBD2	TRBV9	15	-	CASSDSGVNTGELFF	TGTGCCAGCAGTGATAGCGGGGTGAACACCGGGGAGCTGTTTTTT
TRBJ1-1	TRBD1	TRBV25-1	15	-	CASSETGGLDTEAFF	TGTGCCAGCAGTGAAACAGGGGGCCTAGACACTGAAGCTTTCTTT
TRBJ2-7	-	TRBV5-6	14	-	CASSLSGVQYEQYF	TGTGCCAGCAGCTTGTCCGGAGTCCAATACGAGCAGTACTTC
TRBJ2-5	TRBD2	TRBV11-2	17	-	CASSLAGGGGDQETQYF	TGTGCCAGCAGCTTAGCGGGTGGCGGGGGGGACCAAGAGACCCAGTACTTC
TRBJ2-7	TRBD1	TRBV19	13	-	CASKGQGTHEQYF	TGTGCCAGTAAAGGACAGGGGACGCACGAGCAGTACTTC
TRBJ1-2	-	TRBV13	16	once	CASSLAIQGHLDGYTF	TGTGCCAGCAGCTTAGCTATCCAGGGGCATTTGGATGGCTACACCTTC